The subject of this entry is one T cell receptor (beta chain). Unmatched junction bases numbered 5, after V lost 0 bases and J lost 7 bases. The CDR3 loop spans 14 amino acids. Germline-derived CDR1 and CDR2 are LGHNA and YSLEER. Clones were read by immunoSEQ multiplex PCR, and TCRdb kept only the in-frame ones, dropping some. The sample lists about 340,000 clones, around four fifths seen once, with just under 3% in the top ten. This record belongs to a study of blood T cell repertoires in COVID-19. The V call is TRBV4-3, the J call TRBJ2-7; 8 bases fit TRBD2. The source material was peripheral blood. The sequence came from a young man with active or convalescent COVID-19. CDR3 region: CASSQDWPGGEQYF. The CDR3 coding sequence is TGCGCCAGCAGCCAAGATTGGCCGGGGGGGGAGCAGTACTTC.